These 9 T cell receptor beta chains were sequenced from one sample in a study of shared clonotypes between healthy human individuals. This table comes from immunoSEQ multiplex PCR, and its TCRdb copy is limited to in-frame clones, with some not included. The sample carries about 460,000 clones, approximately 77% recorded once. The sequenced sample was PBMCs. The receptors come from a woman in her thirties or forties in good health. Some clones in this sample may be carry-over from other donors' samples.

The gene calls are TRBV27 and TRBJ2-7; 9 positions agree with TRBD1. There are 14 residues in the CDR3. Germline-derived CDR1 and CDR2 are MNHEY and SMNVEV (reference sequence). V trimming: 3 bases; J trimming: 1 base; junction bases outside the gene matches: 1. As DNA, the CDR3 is TGTGCCAGCAGTTTTGGGACAGGGTCCTACGAGCAGTACTTC. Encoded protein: CASSFGTGSYEQYF.

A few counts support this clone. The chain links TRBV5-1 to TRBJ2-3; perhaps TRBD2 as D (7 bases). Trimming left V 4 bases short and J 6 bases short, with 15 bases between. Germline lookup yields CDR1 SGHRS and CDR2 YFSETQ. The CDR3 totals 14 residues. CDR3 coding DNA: TGCGCCAGCAGCGGGGGGGCGTTCCGGGATACGCAGTATTTT. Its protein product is CASSGGAFRDTQYF.

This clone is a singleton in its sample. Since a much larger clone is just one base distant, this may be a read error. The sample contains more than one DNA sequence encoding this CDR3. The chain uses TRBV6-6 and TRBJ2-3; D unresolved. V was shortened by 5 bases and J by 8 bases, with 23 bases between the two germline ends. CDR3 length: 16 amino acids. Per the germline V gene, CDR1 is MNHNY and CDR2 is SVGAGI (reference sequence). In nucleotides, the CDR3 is TGTGCCAGCAGTCCACACCCAGCTGATGGAAGGTTTACGCAGTATTTT. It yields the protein CASSPHPADGRFTQYF.

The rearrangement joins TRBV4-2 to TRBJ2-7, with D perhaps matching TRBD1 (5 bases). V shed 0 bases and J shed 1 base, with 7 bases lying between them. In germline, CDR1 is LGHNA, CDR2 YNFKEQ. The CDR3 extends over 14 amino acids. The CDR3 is CASSQETDSYEQYF. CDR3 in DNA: TGTGCCAGCAGCCAAGAGACAGATTCCTACGAGCAGTACTTC.

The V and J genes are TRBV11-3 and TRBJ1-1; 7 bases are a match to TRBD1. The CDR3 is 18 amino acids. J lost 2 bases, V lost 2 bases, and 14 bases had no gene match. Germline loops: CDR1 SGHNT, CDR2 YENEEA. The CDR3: CASSLQERGRGVNTEAFF. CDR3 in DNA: TGTGCCAGCAGCTTACAGGAGAGGGGGCGTGGGGTAAACACTGAAGCTTTCTTT.

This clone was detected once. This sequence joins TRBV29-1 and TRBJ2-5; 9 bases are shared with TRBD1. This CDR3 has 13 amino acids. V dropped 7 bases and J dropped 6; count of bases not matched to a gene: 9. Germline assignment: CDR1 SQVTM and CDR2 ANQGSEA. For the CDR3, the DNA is TGCAGCGCGGCGACAGGGGGGGATCAGACCCAGTACTTC. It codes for CSAATGGDQTQYF.

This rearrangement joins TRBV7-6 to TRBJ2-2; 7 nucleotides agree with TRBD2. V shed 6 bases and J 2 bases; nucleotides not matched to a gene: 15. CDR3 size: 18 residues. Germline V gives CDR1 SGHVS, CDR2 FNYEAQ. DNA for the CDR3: TGTGCCAGCAGTCGTCTTCGAGCGGGAATAGTTAACACCGGGGAGCTGTTTTTT. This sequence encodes CASSRLRAGIVNTGELFF.

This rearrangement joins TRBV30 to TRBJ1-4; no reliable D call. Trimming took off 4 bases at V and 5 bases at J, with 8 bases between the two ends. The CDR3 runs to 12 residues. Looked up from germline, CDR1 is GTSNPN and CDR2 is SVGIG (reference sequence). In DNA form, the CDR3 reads TGTGCCTGGAACTCGGGGAATGAAAAACTGTTTTTT. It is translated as CAWNSGNEKLFF.

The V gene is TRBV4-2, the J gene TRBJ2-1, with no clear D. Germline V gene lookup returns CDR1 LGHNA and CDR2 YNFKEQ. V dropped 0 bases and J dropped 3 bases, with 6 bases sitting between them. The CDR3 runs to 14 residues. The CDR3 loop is CASSQENIYNEQFF. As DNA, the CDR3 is TGTGCCAGCAGCCAAGAAAACATCTACAATGAGCAGTTCTTC.